What follows are 14 T cell receptor beta chains derived from one specimen sequenced in a study of blood T cell repertoires in COVID-19. Using immunoSEQ multiplex PCR, the repertoire was profiled, and TCRdb retains in-frame clones only, with some absent. The sample includes 220,000 or so clones, approximately 83% seen only once; the top ten take 3% to 4%. The source material was PBMCs or T cells enriched from blood (not recorded which). Source of these receptors: a woman in her sixties who had recovered from COVID-19.

The genes are TRBV3-1 (or the pseudogene TRBV3-2) and TRBJ2-5, with 8 bases that match TRBD1. Germline CDR1 is LGHDT and CDR2 is YNNKEL (reference sequence). This CDR3 is built from 16 residues. Trimming cost V 3 bases and J 4 bases; bases outside gene matches: 10. CDR3 coding DNA: TGTGCCAGCAGCCACTCCCCTGGGCAGGGGGCAGAGACCCAGTACTTC. It codes for CASSHSPGQGAETQYF.

This clone appeared once. V is TRBV3-1 (or the pseudogene TRBV3-2) and J is TRBJ2-7, with 8 positions matching TRBD1. The J segment lost 2 bases and the V segment lost 6 bases, leaving 9 bases of the junction unmatched. Looked up from germline, CDR1 is LGHDT and CDR2 is YNNKEL (reference sequence). CDR3 length: 15 residues. Here the CDR3 reads CASRKQGDGPYEQYF. As DNA, the CDR3 is TGTGCCAGCAGAAAACAGGGGGACGGTCCCTACGAGCAGTACTTC.

The gene calls are TRBV5-8 and TRBJ2-7, with a weak D call TRBD1 (5 bases). In germline, CDR1 is SGHTS, CDR2 YDEGEE. Trimming stripped 1 base from V and 1 base from J, with 9 bases between. The CDR3 contains 14 residues. Here the CDR3 reads CASSLRGVSYEQYF. The CDR3 DNA reads as TGTGCCAGCAGCTTGAGGGGCGTTTCCTACGAGCAGTACTTC.

This sequence joins TRBV7-6 and TRBJ2-7; TRBD2 might be the D (5 bases). Trimming left V 5 bases short and J 2 bases short, with 16 bases between. The CDR3 has 15 residues. Germline values: CDR1 SGHVS, CDR2 FNYEAQ. CDR3 loop: CASSPSGNGPYEQYF. In nucleotides, the CDR3 is TGTGCCAGCAGCCCATCCGGGAACGGTCCCTACGAGCAGTACTTC.

The chain employs TRBV10-3 and TRBJ2-3; 7 bases fit TRBD2. J gave up 0 bases and V 9 bases, and 6 bases lay outside the gene matches. The V gene's germline CDR1 is ENHRY and CDR2 SYGVKD. The CDR3 totals 14 residues. CDR3 sequence: CAIRLAPSTDTQYF. CDR3 nucleotides: TGTGCCATAAGACTAGCTCCTAGCACAGATACGCAGTATTTT.

This clone was recorded many times. V usage is TRBV7-9 and J usage is TRBJ1-4; the D is unclear. Germline V gene data show CDR1 as SEHNR and CDR2 as FQNEAQ (reference sequence). The germline V and J ends were trimmed by 7 bases and 5 bases, with 14 bases remaining between them. CDR3 length equals 14 residues. The DNA for the CDR3 is TGTGCCAGCACCACGGACTGGGGAAATGAAAAACTGTTTTTT. Translated, it gives CASTTDWGNEKLFF. Using reference TRBV7-9 and TRBJ1-4 for the parts outside the CDR3, the full variable domain is DTGVSQNPRHKITKRGQNVTFRCDPISEHNRLYWYRQTLGQGPEFLTYFQNEAQLEKSRLLSDRFSAERPKGSFSTLEIQRTEQGDSAMYLCASTTDWGNEKLFFGSGTQLSVL.

This chain links TRBV30 with TRBJ1-2; TRBD1 matches at 8 bases. V trimming: 2 bases; J trimming: 7 bases; junction bases outside the gene matches: 6. The CDR3 is 13 amino acids. Germline-derived CDR1 and CDR2 are GTSNPN and SVGIG (reference sequence). Here the CDR3 reads CAWSQRTGFGYTF. CDR3 nucleotide sequence: TGTGCCTGGAGTCAAAGGACAGGGTTTGGCTACACCTTC.

In this sample, this clone turned up a few times. V gene TRBV10-3 combines with J gene TRBJ1-2; D gene uncertain. Trimming shortened V by 0 bases and J by 4 bases, and 15 bases separated the two germline ends. The CDR3 covers 16 residues. Germline loops: CDR1 ENHRY, CDR2 SYGVKD. The CDR3 region has the DNA TGTGCCATCAGTGAGTCGAATGGGCCTGCTGGCTATGGCTACACCTTC. It codes for CAISESNGPAGYGYTF.

This clone was seen just once. This chain links TRBV29-1 with TRBJ2-2, with a possible D match to TRBD1 (6 bases). V shed 5 bases and J shed 0 bases, with 13 bases lying between them. The length of the CDR3 is 15 residues. The germline CDR1 and CDR2 sequences are SQVTM and ANQGSEA. The DNA for the CDR3 is TGCAGCGTTTCTGCTAGGACAGCGAACACCGGGGAGCTGTTTTTT. Amino acid sequence: CSVSARTANTGELFF.

The chain recombines TRBV5-1 with TRBJ1-5, with TRBD1 matching 8 bases. Germline trimming cut 4 bases from V and 2 bases from J; bases unmatched to any gene: 2. The CDR3 length is 14 residues. The germline V gene has CDR1 SGHRS and CDR2 YFSETQ. Here the CDR3 reads CASSATGGNQPQHF. The CDR3 DNA reads TGCGCCAGCAGCGCGACAGGGGGCAATCAGCCCCAGCATTTT.

This sequence joins TRBV25-1 and TRBJ2-2; D might be TRBD1 (5 bases). Trimming took 1 base from V and 4 from J, leaving 10 bases between them. Germline loops: CDR1 MGHDK, CDR2 SYGVNS. The CDR3 has 15 residues. DNA for the CDR3: TGTGCCAGCAGTGAATTCAGGGTAGGCACCGGGGAGCTGTTTTTT. Amino acids: CASSEFRVGTGELFF.

This chain joins TRBV5-6 and TRBJ2-3; D uncertain. Germline CDR1 reads SGHDT; CDR2 reads YYEEEE. The germline V and J ends were trimmed by 0 bases and 1 base, with 15 bases remaining between them. This CDR3 region has 17 residues. The CDR3 here is CASSLALYGFGTDTQYF. CDR3 in DNA: TGTGCCAGCAGCTTGGCCTTATACGGGTTCGGCACAGATACGCAGTATTTT.

V usage is TRBV19 and J usage is TRBJ2-1; possibly TRBD2 for D (5 bases). V lost 5 bases to trimming and J lost 4 bases, with 6 bases between them. The CDR3 sequence is 12 residues long. CDR1 is LNHDA, CDR2 SQIVND, per germline (reference sequence). In DNA form, the CDR3 reads TGTGCCAGTAGTGGAGGATACAATGAGCAGTTCTTC. Translating gives CASSGGYNEQFF.

V usage is TRBV19 and J usage is TRBJ2-7; D remains ambiguous. V lost 4 bases and J 6 bases, leaving 13 bases between the germline ends. There are 13 residues in the CDR3. Looked up from germline, CDR1 is LNHDA and CDR2 is SQIVND (reference sequence). CDR3 coding DNA: TGTGCCAGTAGTACAACATCCCCCAGCGAGCAGTACTTC. Its protein product is CASSTTSPSEQYF.